Each of the 29 T cell receptor beta chains below was sequenced from the same sample in a study of cytomegalovirus exposure and HLA in healthy donors. With 60 Vbeta and 13 Jbeta primers, the PCR was carried out. The assay was immunoSEQ multiplex PCR, and TCRdb's table has in-frame clones only and misses some. The table for this sample gives around 64,000 clones. Sequencing was done on a sample of PBMCs. These receptor sequences come from a female donor in good health and CMV-seropositive.

The chain couples TRBV4-3 to TRBJ1-6, with 9 bases aligning to TRBD1. Germline loops: CDR1 LGHNA, CDR2 YSLEER. The CDR3 contains 14 residues. The V gene end was trimmed by 4 bases and the J gene end by 7 bases; junction bases not matched to a gene: 2. CDR3 DNA: TGCGCCAGCAGCCTACAGGGGGCGAATTCACCCCTCCACTTT. Amino acids: CASSLQGANSPLHF.

The genes are TRBV5-1 and TRBJ1-4; D not certain. This CDR3 has 13 residues. V lost 5 bases to trimming and J lost 8 bases, with 13 bases between them. From germline, CDR1 is SGHRS and CDR2 YFSETQ. The CDR3 sequence: CASSNELEEKLFF. For the CDR3, the DNA is TGCGCCAGCAGTAACGAACTGGAGGAAAAACTGTTTTTT.

This chain connects TRBV6-4 to TRBJ2-3, with D possibly matching TRBD2 (7 bases). The CDR3 is 15 residues long. Germline assignment: CDR1 MRHNA and CDR2 SNTAGT. V was trimmed by 6 bases and J by 3 bases, leaving 16 bases between them. CDR3 in amino acids: CASSAGGQGTDTQYF. The CDR3 DNA sequence: TGTGCCAGCAGCGCCGGGGGGCAGGGGACAGATACGCAGTATTTT.

CDR3 amino acids: CASSQDPGYRTEAFF. The DNA of the CDR3 is TGCGCCAGCAGCCAAGACCCAGGGTACCGCACTGAAGCTTTCTTT. The rearrangement uses TRBV4-3 and TRBJ1-1; a possible D gene is TRBD1 (5 bases). Germline CDR1 reads LGHNA; CDR2 reads YSLEER. V lost 0 bases to trimming and J lost 4 bases, with 12 bases between them. The CDR3 spans 15 residues.

The rearrangement joins TRBV4-1 to TRBJ2-1, with D possibly matching TRBD1 (6 bases). CDR1 is MGHRA and CDR2 is YSYEKL in the germline V gene. With 0 bases removed from V and 4 bases from J, the gap between germline ends came to 10 bases. This CDR3 comprises 15 residues. CDR3 DNA: TGCGCCAGCAGCCAAGATAGTGGACAGTACAATGAGCAGTTCTTC. Protein: CASSQDSGQYNEQFF.

The chain has TRBV7-3 and TRBJ2-2, with 9 bases identical to TRBD1. V lost 8 bases to trimming and J lost 8 bases; unmatched junction nucleotides: 6. The V gene's germline CDR1 is SGHTA and CDR2 FQGTGA. The CDR3 contains 13 residues. The CDR3 coding sequence is TGTGCCAGCCGGGACAGGGAGGCGGGGGAGCTGTTTTTT. Its translation is CASRDREAGELFF.

The V gene is TRBV11-2, the J gene TRBJ1-5; D unresolved. Between the trimmed V and J ends, which lost 5 bases and 8 bases, there was a span of 10 bases. CDR1 SGHAT and CDR2 FQNNGV come from the germline V gene. The CDR3 spans 12 residues. This CDR3 is CASSAGWEPQHF. CDR3 DNA: TGTGCCAGCAGCGCCGGGTGGGAGCCCCAGCATTTT.

CDR3 in amino acids: CASNPGGEDTEAFF. The CDR3, as DNA: TGTGCCAGCAACCCGGGGGGGGAGGATACTGAAGCTTTCTTT. This sequence joins TRBV28 and TRBJ1-1; D is possibly TRBD1 (5 bases). Germline CDR1 is MDHEN and CDR2 is SYDVKM. The CDR3 loop spans 14 amino acids. V shed 7 bases and J shed 5 bases, with 17 bases lying between them.

The V and J genes are TRBV10-2 and TRBJ1-2; D unresolved. Germline V gives CDR1 WSHSY, CDR2 SAAADI. V lost 2 bases and J 4 bases, leaving 8 bases between the germline ends. The CDR3 length is 13 residues. The CDR3 bases are TGCGCCAGCAGTGAGGGAGTTTCCTATGGCTACACCTTC. Translation: CASSEGVSYGYTF.

The V gene is TRBV6-1, the J gene TRBJ1-6; the match to TRBD1 covers 10 bases. The length of the CDR3 is 16 residues. V trimming: 2 bases; J trimming: 8 bases; junction bases outside the gene matches: 6. Germline CDR1 reads MNHNS; CDR2 reads SASEGT. The CDR3 DNA follows: TGTGCCAGCAGTGAACAACCAGGGACAGGGGATTCACCCCTCCACTTT. It translates to CASSEQPGTGDSPLHF.

The chain recombines TRBV6-1 with TRBJ2-3; 9 bases agree with TRBD2. The V gene end was trimmed by 4 bases and the J gene end by 1 base; junction bases not matched to a gene: 6. The V gene's germline CDR1 is MNHNS and CDR2 SASEGT. The CDR3 consists of 16 residues. The CDR3 is CASSAVGGRGTDTQYF. CDR3 nucleotides: TGTGCCAGCAGTGCAGTCGGCGGGAGGGGCACAGATACGCAGTATTTT.

Points on this clone: The junction does not match germline at one end; this may be a read error. This rearrangement joins TRBV7-2 to TRBJ2-5; D is unclear. Germline V CDR1 and CDR2: SGHTA, FQGNSA. The CDR3 spans 13 residues. CDR3 coding DNA: TGTGCCAGCAGCCCGGGTCTTTCAGAGATCCAGTACTTC. Translation gives CASSPGLSEIQYF.

V and J are TRBV18 and TRBJ2-2, with D maybe TRBD1 (5 bases). This CDR3 has 15 amino acids. The V gene lost 2 bases and the J gene lost 0 bases, with 7 bases spanning the gap. Germline V gene lookup returns CDR1 KGHSH and CDR2 LQKENI. The CDR3 sequence: CASSPETANTGELFF. The CDR3 coding sequence is TGTGCCAGCTCACCAGAGACAGCGAACACCGGGGAGCTGTTTTTT.

V and J are TRBV19 and TRBJ2-5; possible D gene TRBD1, 5 bases. With 0 bases removed from V and 4 bases from J, the gap between germline ends came to 21 bases. The germline V gene has CDR1 LNHDA and CDR2 SQIVND (reference sequence). There are 18 residues in the CDR3. CDR3 in DNA: TGTGCCAGTAGTATAGAACACTCTGGACAAGGGGTTGGAGAGACCCAGTACTTC. Protein: CASSIEHSGQGVGETQYF.

The chain is built from TRBV19 and TRBJ2-1; D is unresolved. Per the germline V gene, CDR1 is LNHDA and CDR2 is SQIVND (reference sequence). CDR3 length: 14 residues. Trimming pared 4 bases from V and 6 bases from J, leaving 13 bases between. The CDR3 DNA sequence: TGTGCCAGTAGTAACTACTCTCAGCCCAATGAGCAGTTCTTC. It is translated as CASSNYSQPNEQFF.

V usage is TRBV19 and J usage is TRBJ1-1; D might be TRBD1 (5 bases). Per germline, CDR1 LNHDA and CDR2 SQIVND (reference sequence). V lost 4 bases to trimming and J lost 4 bases, with 7 bases between them. CDR3 size: 12 residues. The CDR3 here is CASSKGATEAFF. The CDR3 DNA follows: TGTGCCAGTAGTAAAGGGGCCACTGAAGCTTTCTTT.

The genes are TRBV5-1 and TRBJ2-5; 8 bases are a match to TRBD2. The assigned J gene may be wrong: the sequence end matches TRBJ2-7 better. CDR3 length: 14 residues. Germline V gene lookup returns CDR1 SGHRS and CDR2 YFSETQ. The CDR3 loop reads CASNRGGAIYEQYF. CDR3 coding DNA: TGCGCCAGCAACCGGGGGGGGGCCATCTACGAGCAGTACTTC.

The rearrangement joins TRBV10-3 to TRBJ2-7; 10 nucleotides agree with TRBD1. J lost 2 bases, V lost 10 bases, and 14 bases had no gene match. Germline-derived CDR1 and CDR2 are ENHRY and SYGVKD. CDR3 length: 16 residues. The CDR3 DNA reads TGTGCCACCTCGCGCGTCGGACAGGGGGTGCCCTACGAGCAGTACTTC. Translation: CATSRVGQGVPYEQYF.

This chain uses TRBV5-1 with TRBJ2-2, with D perhaps TRBD1 (5 bases). This CDR3 comprises 14 residues. V lost 2 bases and J 5 bases, leaving 10 bases between the germline ends. From germline, CDR1 is SGHRS and CDR2 YFSETQ. CDR3 residues: CASSLRQSTGELFF. The CDR3 DNA follows: TGCGCCAGCAGCTTAAGACAGTCTACCGGGGAGCTGTTTTTT. Complete variable domain (other parts from reference TRBV5-1 and TRBJ2-2): KAGVTQTPRYLIKTRGQQVTLSCSPISGHRSVSWYQQTPGQGLQFLFEYFSETQRNKGNFPGRFSGRQFSNSRSEMNVSTLELGDSALYLCASSLRQSTGELFFGEGSRLTVL.

This chain uses TRBV6-6 with TRBJ2-7; maybe TRBD2 (5 bases). The germline V and J ends were trimmed by 2 bases and 4 bases, with 18 bases remaining between them. The CDR3 covers 16 residues. Germline V lookup: CDR1 MNHNY, CDR2 SVGAGI (reference sequence). The CDR3 sequence: CASSYPGDTGGYEQYF. The CDR3, as DNA: TGTGCCAGCAGTTACCCAGGAGACACTGGAGGTTACGAGCAGTACTTC.

The V gene is TRBV29-1, the J gene TRBJ1-1; D is ambiguous. Trimming took 7 bases from V and 3 from J, leaving 12 bases between them. The CDR3 totals 12 residues. Germline CDR1 reads SQVTM; CDR2 reads ANQGSEA. The CDR3 DNA is TGCAGCGCCCGCGACTTGGACACTGAAGCTTTCTTT. Translating it yields CSARDLDTEAFF.

The V call is TRBV7-9, the J call TRBJ1-2; no clear D gene. The CDR3 totals 16 residues. The V and J ends lost 0 bases and 5 bases respectively, with 16 bases between them. From germline, CDR1 is SEHNR and CDR2 FQNEAQ (reference sequence). The CDR3 here is CASSLAGVKGTYGYTF. Here the CDR3 DNA reads TGTGCCAGCAGCTTAGCGGGAGTGAAGGGCACATATGGCTACACCTTC.

The CDR3 DNA reads TGCGCCAGCAGCTTGACAGGGAACCAGCCCCAGCATTTT. Its protein product is CASSLTGNQPQHF. The V call is TRBV5-1, the J call TRBJ1-5; D is perhaps TRBD1 (6 bases). The CDR3 covers 13 residues. Trimming pared 1 base from V and 7 bases from J, leaving 9 bases between. CDR1 is SGHRS and CDR2 is YFSETQ in the germline V gene. The whole variable domain, remainder taken from reference TRBV5-1 and TRBJ1-5, is KAGVTQTPRYLIKTRGQQVTLSCSPISGHRSVSWYQQTPGQGLQFLFEYFSETQRNKGNFPGRFSGRQFSNSRSEMNVSTLELGDSALYLCASSLTGNQPQHFGDGTRLSIL.

The DNA for the CDR3 is TGCGCCAGCAGCTCCGGGGGACAGGGGAGGTACGAGCAGTACTTC. Translating it yields CASSSGGQGRYEQYF. The gene calls are TRBV5-1 and TRBJ2-7; the match to TRBD1 covers 10 bases. This CDR3 is 15 amino acids long. The germline V gene has CDR1 SGHRS and CDR2 YFSETQ. The trim removed 3 bases at V and 4 bases at J, leaving 7 bases unmatched.

The chain has TRBV7-8 and TRBJ1-4, with D perhaps matching TRBD1 (5 bases). This CDR3 contains 15 residues. From germline, CDR1 is SGHVS and CDR2 FQNEAQ. V lost 5 bases, J lost 7 bases, and 17 bases lay in between. The CDR3 region is CASSPGAPGVEKLFF. DNA for the CDR3: TGTGCCAGCAGCCCTGGGGCCCCTGGGGTTGAAAAACTGTTTTTT.

The chain joins TRBV4-3 to TRBJ1-6; no clear D gene. Germline assignment: CDR1 LGHNA and CDR2 YSLEER. V was cut by 0 bases and J by 0 bases, with 6 bases left in between. The length of the CDR3 is 16 residues. In nucleotides, the CDR3 is TGCGCCAGCAGCCAAGATGAGAGCTCCTATAATTCACCCCTCCACTTT. Protein: CASSQDESSYNSPLHF.

The chain combines TRBV6-5 with TRBJ1-6; D may be TRBD1 (6 bases). Trimming took off 7 bases at V and 4 bases at J, with 14 bases between the two ends. CDR1 and CDR2 (germline): MNHEY, SVGAGI. CDR3 size: 15 residues. The CDR3 here is CASTGRGAYNSPLHF. The CDR3 DNA reads TGTGCCAGCACCGGACGGGGGGCTTATAATTCACCCCTCCACTTT.

The chain is built from TRBV11-3 and TRBJ2-1, with 9 bases lining up with TRBD1. The germline gives CDR1 SGHNT, CDR2 YENEEA. Germline trimming cut 5 bases from V and 6 bases from J; bases unmatched to any gene: 11. CDR3 length: 16 residues. CDR3 loop: CASSPPLGTGINEQFF. CDR3 DNA: TGTGCCAGCAGCCCACCACTCGGGACAGGGATCAATGAGCAGTTCTTC.

V usage is TRBV28 and J usage is TRBJ1-2, with TRBD1 matching over 11 bases. This CDR3 is 15 amino acids long. The J segment lost 4 bases and the V segment lost 5 bases, leaving 6 bases of the junction unmatched. Germline values: CDR1 MDHEN, CDR2 SYDVKM. The DNA for the CDR3 is TGTGCCAGCAGTCCACCGGGACAGGGGGTCTATGGCTACACCTTC. Translation gives CASSPPGQGVYGYTF.